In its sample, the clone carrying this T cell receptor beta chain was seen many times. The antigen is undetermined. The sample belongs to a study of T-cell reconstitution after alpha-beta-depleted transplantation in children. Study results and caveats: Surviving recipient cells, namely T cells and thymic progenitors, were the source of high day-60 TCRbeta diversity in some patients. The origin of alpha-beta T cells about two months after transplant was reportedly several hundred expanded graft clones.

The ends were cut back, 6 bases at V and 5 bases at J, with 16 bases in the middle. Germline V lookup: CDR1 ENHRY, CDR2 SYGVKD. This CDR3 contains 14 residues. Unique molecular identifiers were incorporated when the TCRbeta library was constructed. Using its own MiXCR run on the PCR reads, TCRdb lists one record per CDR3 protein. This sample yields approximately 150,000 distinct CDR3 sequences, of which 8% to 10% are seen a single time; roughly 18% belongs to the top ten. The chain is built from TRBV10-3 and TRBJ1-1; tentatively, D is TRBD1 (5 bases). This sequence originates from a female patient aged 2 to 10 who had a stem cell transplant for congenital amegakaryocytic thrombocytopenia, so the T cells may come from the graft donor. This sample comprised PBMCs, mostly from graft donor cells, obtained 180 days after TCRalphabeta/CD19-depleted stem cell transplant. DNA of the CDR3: TGTGCCATCAGACAGGAGCTGAGGAATACTGAAGCTTTCTTT. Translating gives CAIRQELRNTEAFF.